Shown below are 10 T cell receptor beta chains from a single sample sequenced in a study of Graves' ophthalmopathy and Graves' hyperthyroidism. Transcripts of RNA were the source for amplifying TCR beta CDR3 regions. The authors performed first-round RT-PCR with HTBI primers and then a second-round multiplex PCR. MiXCR was run by TCRdb on the multiplex PCR reads, yielding one entry per CDR3 protein. Of roughly 610,000 distinct CDR3 sequences detected, around a fifth appear once; the ten largest clones hold approximately 7.7%. The specimen was peripheral blood. These receptor sequences come from a woman between 18 and 30 years old with stable Graves' hyperthyroidism. Some clones in this sample may be carry-over from other donors' samples.

This clonotype has at least ten counts. The chain has TRBV11-2 and TRBJ1-5; D is undetermined. This CDR3 has 13 residues. Germline CDR1 SGHAT, CDR2 FQNNGV. V shed 3 bases and J shed 4 bases, with 7 bases lying between them. CDR3 loop: CASSFSQNQPQHF. The DNA for the CDR3 is TGTGCCAGCAGCTTTTCCCAGAATCAGCCCCAGCATTTT.

This clonotype was recorded at least ten times. V and J are TRBV10-3 and TRBJ2-7, with TRBD2 matching 7 bases. The CDR3 sequence is 12 residues long. Germline assignment: CDR1 ENHRY and CDR2 SYGVKD. V shed 10 bases and J 5 bases; nucleotides not matched to a gene: 8. For the CDR3, the DNA is TGTGCCACCGGTGGGACTACCAACGAGCAGTACTTC. Translating it yields CATGGTTNEQYF.

This clonotype was found many times. This chain joins TRBV28 and TRBJ2-5, with D possibly called TRBD1 or TRBD2 (5 bases each). From germline, CDR1 is MDHEN and CDR2 SYDVKM. There are 11 residues in the CDR3. Trimming shortened V by 8 bases and J by 5 bases, and 9 bases separated the two germline ends. The CDR3, as DNA: TGTGCCAGCGGGACCTTGGAGACCCAGTACTTC. Translating gives CASGTLETQYF.

Many counts were recorded for this clonotype. The chain recombines TRBV11-2 with TRBJ2-5; D remains ambiguous. CDR1 is SGHAT, CDR2 FQNNGV, per germline. The V end lost 5 bases, the J end lost 2 bases, and 18 bases lay between the germline ends. This CDR3 comprises 16 residues. The DNA of the CDR3 is TGTGCCAGCAGCCCGCCCCAAGGACGGCTACAAGAGACCCAGTACTTC. It translates to CASSPPQGRLQETQYF. Drawing the rest from reference TRBV11-2 and TRBJ2-5, the complete variable domain is EAGVAQSPRYKIIEKRQSVAFWCNPISGHATLYWYQQILGQGPKLLIQFQNNGVVDDSQLPKDRFSAERLKGVDSTLKIQPAKLEDSAVYLCASSPPQGRLQETQYFGPGTRLLVL.

The chain recombines TRBV7-3 with TRBJ2-3; 10 nucleotides agree with TRBD1. There are 14 residues in the CDR3. Per the germline V gene, CDR1 is SGHTA and CDR2 is FQGTGA. Trimming removed 5 bases from V and 4 bases from J; junction bases left unmatched: 3. CDR3 coding DNA: TGTGCCAGCAGCCCCGGGACAGGGGCAGATACGCAGTATTTT. It specifies CASSPGTGADTQYF.

This clonotype was detected only a few times. The V and J genes are TRBV2 and TRBJ1-1; TRBD1 might be the D (5 bases). The V end lost 4 bases, the J end lost 5 bases, and 14 bases lay between the germline ends. In germline, CDR1 is SNHLY, CDR2 FYNNEI. This CDR3 is 14 amino acids long. The CDR3 DNA reads as TGTGCCAGCAGTGTGGGCCTTCGGGGGACTGAAGCTTTCTTT. This encodes CASSVGLRGTEAFF.

The chain links TRBV28 to TRBJ1-5, with a weak D call TRBD1 (5 bases). The CDR3 has 15 amino acids. The V gene lost 3 bases and the J gene lost 1 base, with 10 bases spanning the gap. Looked up from germline, CDR1 is MDHEN and CDR2 is SYDVKM. The CDR3 reads CASSFPGTSNQPQHF. The CDR3 DNA reads as TGTGCCAGCAGTTTTCCAGGGACGAGCAATCAGCCCCAGCATTTT. Variable domain in full (rest from reference TRBV28 and TRBJ1-5): DVKVTQSSRYLVKRTGEKVFLECVQDMDHENMFWYRQDPGLGLRLIYFSYDVKMKEKGDIPEGYSVSREKKERFSLILESASTNQTSMYLCASSFPGTSNQPQHFGDGTRLSIL.

There are a few counts of this clonotype. The V call is TRBV28, the J call TRBJ2-5; D gene ambiguous. Germline V gene lookup returns CDR1 MDHEN and CDR2 SYDVKM. V was pared by 1 base and J by 4 bases, with 7 bases between. CDR3 length: 13 amino acids. The DNA for the CDR3 is TGTGCCAGCAGTTTATATCGGACAGAGACCCAGTACTTC. Translated, it gives CASSLYRTETQYF. Drawing the rest from reference TRBV28 and TRBJ2-5, the complete variable domain is DVKVTQSSRYLVKRTGEKVFLECVQDMDHENMFWYRQDPGLGLRLIYFSYDVKMKEKGDIPEGYSVSREKKERFSLILESASTNQTSMYLCASSLYRTETQYFGPGTRLLVL.

The table lists this clonotype with many counts. V usage is TRBV10-2 and J usage is TRBJ2-7; 7 bases map to TRBD1. In germline, CDR1 is WSHSY, CDR2 SAAADI. With V trimmed by 7 bases and J by 3 bases, 18 bases remained unmatched. CDR3 length equals 17 residues. CDR3 sequence: CASTRGIPQGKDYEQYF. CDR3 nucleotides: TGCGCCAGCACCAGAGGGATCCCACAGGGGAAAGACTACGAGCAGTACTTC.

This clonotype has a count of ten or more. The J gene is TRBJ1-1, the V gene TRBV15; D ambiguous. Trimming took 2 bases from V and 0 from J, leaving 10 bases between them. CDR1 and CDR2 (germline): LNHNV, YYDKDF (reference sequence). The CDR3 totals 15 residues. The CDR3 coding sequence is TGTGCCACCAGCAGACGAGAACAGCTGAACACTGAAGCTTTCTTT. It translates to CATSRREQLNTEAFF.